The present TCR beta chain was sequenced within a study of T-cell memory formation after mild COVID-19. This clonotype was detected only a few times. V gave up 0 bases and J gave up 4 bases; unmatched junction bases: 2. This CDR3 has 14 residues. Germline V gene sequence: CDR1 SGDLS, CDR2 YYNGEE. Via MiXCR, TCRdb re-called the 5' RACE reads, giving one row per CDR3 protein. This table holds around 340,000 distinct CDR3 sequences, 10% to 15% found once. The chain combines TRBV9 with TRBJ1-1; TRBD1 matches 8 bases. The sequenced material came from PBMCs or a T cell subset sorted from them (not recorded which). This receptor was taken from a man aged 18-30 years who had mild COVID-19 (a few samples of this study predate the infection). Cell type and time point are not known. The CDR3 here is CASSVDTGGTEAFF. The CDR3 DNA follows: TGTGCCAGCAGCGTAGATACAGGGGGCACTGAAGCTTTCTTT. Variable domain in full (rest from reference TRBV9 and TRBJ1-1): DSGVTQTPKHLITATGQRVTLRCSPRSGDLSVYWYQQSLDQGLQFLIQYYNGEERAKGNILERFSAQQFPDLHSELNLSSLELGDSALYFCASSVDTGGTEAFFGQGTRLTVV.